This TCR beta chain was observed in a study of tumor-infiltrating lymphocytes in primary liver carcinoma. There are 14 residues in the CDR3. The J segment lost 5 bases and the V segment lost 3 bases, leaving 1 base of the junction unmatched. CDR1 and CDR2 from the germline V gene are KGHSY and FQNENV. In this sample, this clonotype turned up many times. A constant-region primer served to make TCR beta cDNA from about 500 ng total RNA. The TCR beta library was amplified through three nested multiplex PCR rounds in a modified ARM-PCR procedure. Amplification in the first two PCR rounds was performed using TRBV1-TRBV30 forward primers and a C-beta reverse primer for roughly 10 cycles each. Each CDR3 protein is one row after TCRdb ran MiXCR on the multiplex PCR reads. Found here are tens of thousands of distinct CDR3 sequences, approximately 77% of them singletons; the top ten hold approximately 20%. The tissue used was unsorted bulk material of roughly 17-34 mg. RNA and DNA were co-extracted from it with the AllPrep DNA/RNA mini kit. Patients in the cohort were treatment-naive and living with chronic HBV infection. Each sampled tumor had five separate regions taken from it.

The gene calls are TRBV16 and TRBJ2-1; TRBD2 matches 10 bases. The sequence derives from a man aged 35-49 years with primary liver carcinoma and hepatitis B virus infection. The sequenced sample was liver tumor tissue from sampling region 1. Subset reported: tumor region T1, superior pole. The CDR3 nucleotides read TGTGCCAGCAGCCAGGGACTAGCGAACAATGAGCAGTTCTTC. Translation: CASSQGLANNEQFF.